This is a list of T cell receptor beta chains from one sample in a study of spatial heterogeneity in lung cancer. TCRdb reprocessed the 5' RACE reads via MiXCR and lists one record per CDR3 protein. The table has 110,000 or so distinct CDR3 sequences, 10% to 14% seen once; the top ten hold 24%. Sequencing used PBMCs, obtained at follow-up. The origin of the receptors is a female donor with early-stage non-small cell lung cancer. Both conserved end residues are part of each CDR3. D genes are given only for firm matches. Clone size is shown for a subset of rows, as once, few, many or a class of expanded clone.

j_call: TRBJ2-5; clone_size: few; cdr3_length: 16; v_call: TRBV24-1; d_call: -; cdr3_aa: CATSDRNRDTKETQYF; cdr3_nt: TGTGCCACCAGTGATCGGAACCGGGACACCAAAGAGACCCAGTACTTC
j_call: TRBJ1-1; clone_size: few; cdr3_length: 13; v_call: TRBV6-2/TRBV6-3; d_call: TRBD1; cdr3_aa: CASRRDRGTEAFF; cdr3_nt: TGTGCCAGCAGGCGGGACAGGGGCACTGAAGCTTTCTTT
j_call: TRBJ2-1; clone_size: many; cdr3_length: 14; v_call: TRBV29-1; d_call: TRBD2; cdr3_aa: CSVGSRGGVGEQFF; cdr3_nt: TGCAGCGTTGGGTCCCGGGGGGGAGTGGGCGAGCAGTTCTTC
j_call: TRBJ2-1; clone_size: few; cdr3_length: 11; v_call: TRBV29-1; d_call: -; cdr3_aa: CSVVKYNEQFF; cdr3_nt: TGCAGCGTTGTGAAATACAATGAGCAGTTCTTC
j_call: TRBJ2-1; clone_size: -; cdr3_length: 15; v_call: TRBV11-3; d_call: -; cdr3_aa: CASSLRLVGWDEQFF; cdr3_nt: TGTGCCAGCAGCCTTCGACTAGTAGGGTGGGATGAGCAGTTCTTC
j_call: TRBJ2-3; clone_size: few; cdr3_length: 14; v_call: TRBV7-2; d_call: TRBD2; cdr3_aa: CASRIAGTKDTQYF; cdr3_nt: TGTGCCAGCAGGATAGCGGGAACGAAAGATACGCAGTATTTT
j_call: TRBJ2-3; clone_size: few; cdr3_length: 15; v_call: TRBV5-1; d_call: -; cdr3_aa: CASSYGRGHTDTQYF; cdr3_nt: TGCGCCAGCAGCTACGGACGGGGACACACAGATACGCAGTATTTT
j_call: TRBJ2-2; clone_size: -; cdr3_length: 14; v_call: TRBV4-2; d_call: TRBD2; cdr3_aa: CASSQASGPGELFF; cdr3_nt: TGTGCCAGCAGCCAGGCTAGCGGTCCCGGGGAGCTGTTTTTT
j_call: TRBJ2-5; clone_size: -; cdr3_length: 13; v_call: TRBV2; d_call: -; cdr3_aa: CASSGTLQETQYF; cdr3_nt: TGTGCCAGCAGCGGGACTCTCCAAGAGACCCAGTACTTC
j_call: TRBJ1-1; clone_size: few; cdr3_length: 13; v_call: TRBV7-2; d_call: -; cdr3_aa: CASSLEAVSEAFF; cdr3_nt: TGTGCCAGCAGCTTAGAGGCGGTTTCTGAAGCTTTCTTT
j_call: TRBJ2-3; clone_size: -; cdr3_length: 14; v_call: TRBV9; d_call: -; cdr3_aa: CASSAPPSTDTQYF; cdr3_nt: TGTGCCAGCAGCGCCCCTCCAAGCACAGATACGCAGTATTTT
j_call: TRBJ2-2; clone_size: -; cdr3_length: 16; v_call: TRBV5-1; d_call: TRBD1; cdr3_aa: CASSLRTGVNTGELFF; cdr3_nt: TGCGCCAGCAGCTTGAGGACAGGGGTCAACACCGGGGAGCTGTTTTTT
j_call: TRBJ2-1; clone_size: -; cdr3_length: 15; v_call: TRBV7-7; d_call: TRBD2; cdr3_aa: CASSLGTSGINEQFF; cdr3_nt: TGTGCCAGCAGCTTAGGGACTAGCGGGATTAATGAGCAGTTCTTC
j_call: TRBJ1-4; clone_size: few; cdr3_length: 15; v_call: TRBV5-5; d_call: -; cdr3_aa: CASSENSRVNEKLFF; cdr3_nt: TGTGCCAGCAGCGAAAACAGTCGAGTGAACGAAAAACTGTTTTTT
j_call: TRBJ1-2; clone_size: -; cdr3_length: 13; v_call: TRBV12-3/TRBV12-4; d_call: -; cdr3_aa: CASSLWGTYGYTF; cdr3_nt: TGTGCCAGCAGTTTGTGGGGGACCTATGGCTACACCTTC
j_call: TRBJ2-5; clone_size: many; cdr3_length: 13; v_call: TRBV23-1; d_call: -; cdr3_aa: CASSQSGQETQYF; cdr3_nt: TGCGCCAGCAGTCAGTCAGGTCAAGAGACCCAGTACTTC
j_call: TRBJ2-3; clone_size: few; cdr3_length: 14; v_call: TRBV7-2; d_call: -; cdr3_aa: CASSFQRSTDTQYF; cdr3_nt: TGTGCCAGCAGCTTTCAGCGGAGCACAGATACGCAGTATTTT
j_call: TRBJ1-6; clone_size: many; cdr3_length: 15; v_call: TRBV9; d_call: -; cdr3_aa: CASSVAGQSSSPLHF; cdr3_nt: TGTGCCAGCAGCGTAGCCGGGCAGTCGAGTTCACCCCTCCACTTT
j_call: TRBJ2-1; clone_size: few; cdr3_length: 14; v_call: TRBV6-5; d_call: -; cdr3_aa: CASSYDNSYNEQFF; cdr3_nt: TGTGCCAGCAGTTACGACAATTCCTACAATGAGCAGTTCTTC
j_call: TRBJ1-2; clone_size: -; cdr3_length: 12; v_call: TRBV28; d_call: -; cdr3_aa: CASSPRTVGYTF; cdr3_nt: TGTGCCAGCAGTCCCCGGACAGTTGGCTACACCTTC
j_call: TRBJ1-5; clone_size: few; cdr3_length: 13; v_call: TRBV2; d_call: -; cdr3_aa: CASRQDSNQPQHF; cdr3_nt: TGTGCCAGCAGACAGGATAGCAATCAGCCCCAGCATTTT
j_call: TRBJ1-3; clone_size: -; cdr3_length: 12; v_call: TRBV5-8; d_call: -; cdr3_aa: CASSPDRNTIYF; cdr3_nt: TGTGCCAGCAGCCCCGACAGAAACACCATATATTTT
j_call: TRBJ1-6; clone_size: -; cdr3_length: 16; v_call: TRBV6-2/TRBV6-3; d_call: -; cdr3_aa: CASSRTADFVGSPLHF; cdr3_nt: TGTGCCAGCAGTCGGACCGCCGATTTCGTGGGTTCACCCCTCCACTTT
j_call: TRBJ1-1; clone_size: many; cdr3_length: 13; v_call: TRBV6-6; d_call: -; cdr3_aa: CASSPRGFTEAFF; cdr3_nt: TGTGCCAGCAGTCCCAGGGGTTTCACTGAAGCTTTCTTT
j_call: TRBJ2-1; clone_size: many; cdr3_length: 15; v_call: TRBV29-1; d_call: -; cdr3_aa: CSVVFWGLSYNEQFF; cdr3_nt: TGCAGCGTCGTATTTTGGGGACTGTCCTACAATGAGCAGTTCTTC
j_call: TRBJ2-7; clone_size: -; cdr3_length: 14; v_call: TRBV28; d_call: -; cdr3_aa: CASSLIRRGYEQYF; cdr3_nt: TGTGCCAGCAGTTTAATTCGGAGAGGCTACGAGCAGTACTTC
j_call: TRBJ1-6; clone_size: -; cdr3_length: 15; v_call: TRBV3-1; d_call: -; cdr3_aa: CASSQGALANSPLHF; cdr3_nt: TGTGCCAGCAGCCAAGGCGCTCTGGCCAATTCACCCCTCCACTTT
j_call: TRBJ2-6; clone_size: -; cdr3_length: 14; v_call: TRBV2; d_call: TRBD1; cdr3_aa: CARKGAGGANVLTF; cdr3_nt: TGTGCCAGAAAGGGGGCTGGTGGGGCCAACGTCCTGACTTTC
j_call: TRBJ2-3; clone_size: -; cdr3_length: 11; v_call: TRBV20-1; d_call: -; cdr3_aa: CSASVVDTQYF; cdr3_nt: TGCAGTGCTAGCGTAGTGGATACGCAGTATTTT
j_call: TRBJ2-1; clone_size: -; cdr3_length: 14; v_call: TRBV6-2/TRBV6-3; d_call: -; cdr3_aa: CASHKIGSYNEQFF; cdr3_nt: TGTGCCAGCCATAAAATAGGGTCTTACAATGAGCAGTTCTTC
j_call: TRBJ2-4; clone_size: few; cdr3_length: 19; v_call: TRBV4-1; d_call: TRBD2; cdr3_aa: CASSQDAPRLAVAKNIQYF; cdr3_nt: TGCGCCAGCAGCCAAGATGCCCCCCGACTAGCGGTAGCCAAAAACATTCAGTACTTC
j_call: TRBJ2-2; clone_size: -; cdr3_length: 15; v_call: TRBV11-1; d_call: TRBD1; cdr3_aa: CASSRGQGRTGELFF; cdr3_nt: TGTGCCAGCAGCCGAGGACAGGGTCGTACCGGGGAGCTGTTTTTT
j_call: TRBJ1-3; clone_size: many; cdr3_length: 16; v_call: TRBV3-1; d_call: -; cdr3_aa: CASSLIPGFSGNTIYF; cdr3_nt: TGTGCCAGCAGCCTGATACCAGGGTTCTCTGGAAACACCATATATTTT
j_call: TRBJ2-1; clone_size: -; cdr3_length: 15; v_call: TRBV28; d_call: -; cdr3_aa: CASRPHVPGVSEQFF; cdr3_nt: TGTGCCAGCAGACCCCATGTTCCAGGGGTTAGTGAGCAGTTCTTC
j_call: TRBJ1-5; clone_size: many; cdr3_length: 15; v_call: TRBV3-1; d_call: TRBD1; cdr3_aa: CASSPGQGNNQPQHF; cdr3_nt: TGTGCCAGCAGCCCCGGACAGGGTAACAATCAGCCCCAGCATTTT
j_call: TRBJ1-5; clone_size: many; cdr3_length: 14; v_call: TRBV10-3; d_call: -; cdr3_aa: CAISDQGNNQPQHF; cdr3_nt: TGTGCCATCAGTGATCAGGGGAACAATCAGCCCCAGCATTTT
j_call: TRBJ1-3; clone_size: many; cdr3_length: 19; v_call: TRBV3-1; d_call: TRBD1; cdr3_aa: CASSRLEGQGALTGNTIYF; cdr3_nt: TGTGCCAGCAGCCGATTAGAGGGACAGGGGGCTCTGACTGGAAACACCATATATTTT
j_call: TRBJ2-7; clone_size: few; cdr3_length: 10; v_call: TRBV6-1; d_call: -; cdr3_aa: CASSGLEQYF; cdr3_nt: TGTGCCAGCAGTGGTCTCGAGCAGTACTTC
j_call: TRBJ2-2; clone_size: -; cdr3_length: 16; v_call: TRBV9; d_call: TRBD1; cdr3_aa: CASSVNDRASTGELFF; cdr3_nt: TGTGCCAGCAGCGTAAATGACAGGGCGAGCACCGGGGAGCTGTTTTTT
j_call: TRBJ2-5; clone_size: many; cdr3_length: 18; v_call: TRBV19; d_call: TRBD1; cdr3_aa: CASSNRQGEGRGPRTQYF; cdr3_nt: TGTGCCAGTAGTAATCGACAGGGGGAGGGTCGAGGACCGAGGACCCAGTACTTC